This T cell receptor (beta chain) appears in the sequencing data of a study of blood T cells in healthy people across ages. Germline CDR1 SGDLS, CDR2 YYNGEE. V shed 0 bases and J shed 3 bases, with 10 bases lying between them. The CDR3 spans 15 residues. Per sample, at least 5 micrograms of total RNA were extracted. The use of a sample-barcoded 5' primer and a J-beta primer mix characterized a second PCR of about 7 to 12 cycles. A single record per CDR3 protein comes from TCRdb applying MiXCR to the 5' RACE reads. The sample has more than 550,000 distinct CDR3 sequences, 22% seen once. The source is a man between 65 and 80 years old in good health. The genes are TRBV9 and TRBJ2-1; D gene unclear. The sample comprised blood. The CDR3 loop reads CASSVGAGSYNEQFF. CDR3 nucleotide sequence: TGTGCCAGCAGCGTAGGGGCAGGTAGCTACAATGAGCAGTTCTTC.